Listed here is a single T cell receptor beta chain. Its cognate antigen is unknown. This entry comes from a study of OX40 agonist ivuxolimab in advanced cancers. Overall study context: Hepatocellular carcinoma, melanoma, renal cell or head and neck cancer occurred in dose-escalation patients. Findings of the study overall: Clonal expansion by week 6 occurred in CD4+ and CD8+ blood T cells (at 0.1 to 3.0 mg/kg). Also present in some nonresponders was a low level of normalized T-cell clonal expansion. Among T cells, CD8+ cells averaged more expanded clones than CD4+ cells.

Germline CDR1 and CDR2: ENHRY and SYGVKD. The V segment lost 7 bases and the J segment 0 bases; nucleotides outside the gene matches: 2. This CDR3 has 14 amino acids. The assay was immunoSEQ multiplex PCR, and TCRdb's table has in-frame clones only and misses some. This sample carries approximately 100,000 clones, less than 95% of them seen once, and the ten largest clones take about 0.29%. The input for sequencing was CD4+ or CD8+ T cells sorted from blood, taken in a trial of the OX40 agonist ivuxolimab. This chain connects TRBV10-3 to TRBJ2-2, with TRBD1 matching 7 bases. The sequence was obtained from an adult with an advanced solid tumor such as melanoma, head and neck, liver or kidney cancer. CDR3 in DNA: TGTGCCATCAAGGGACAGTCGAACACCGGGGAGCTGTTTTTT. Its translation: CAIKGQSNTGELFF.